The rows below give T cell receptor beta chains drawn from one sample of a study of CXCR3-negative and CXCR3-positive naive CD8 T cells. After re-calling the 5' RACE reads, TCRdb lists one entry per CDR3 protein, DNA absent. The specimen's table records over 50,000 distinct CDR3 sequences. The sequenced sample was naive CXCR3+ CD8+ T cells from blood. These receptors were obtained from a human donor in good health. Some clones in this sample may be carry-over from other donors' samples. The CDR3 runs from the conserved cysteine through the conserved F or W. Each record gives: J gene, clone size, V gene, CDR3 protein. Size tells how often a clone was seen (once, few, many) or the class of an expanded clone, and some rows leave it out.

J gene: TRBJ2-3; clone size: .; V gene: TRBV6-5; CDR3 protein: CASWTSGGSGSDTQYF
J gene: TRBJ2-1; clone size: .; V gene: TRBV3-1; CDR3 protein: CASSQDTGGPNEQFF
J gene: TRBJ2-2; clone size: .; V gene: TRBV29-1; CDR3 protein: CSVPGQTGELFF
J gene: TRBJ2-3; clone size: .; V gene: TRBV5-1; CDR3 protein: CASSPGQGSDTQYF
J gene: TRBJ1-6; clone size: .; V gene: TRBV20-1; CDR3 protein: CSAIPRVGAWSPLQF
J gene: TRBJ2-3; clone size: .; V gene: TRBV29-1; CDR3 protein: CSVGSTDTQYF
J gene: TRBJ2-4; clone size: .; V gene: TRBV11-1; CDR3 protein: CASSFSTGIGNIQYF
J gene: TRBJ2-4; clone size: .; V gene: TRBV7-9; CDR3 protein: CASSSNGGQGEANIQYF
J gene: TRBJ1-1; clone size: .; V gene: TRBV14; CDR3 protein: CASSPYRTPEAFF
J gene: TRBJ1-5; clone size: .; V gene: TRBV7-8; CDR3 protein: CASSLDWADSNQPQHF
J gene: TRBJ2-3; clone size: .; V gene: TRBV15; CDR3 protein: CATSRDSLVTSAHDTQYF
J gene: TRBJ2-7; clone size: .; V gene: TRBV29-1; CDR3 protein: CSVEGTGEQYEQYF
J gene: TRBJ2-1; clone size: .; V gene: TRBV7-9; CDR3 protein: CASSPRGGDRISYNEQFF
J gene: TRBJ2-1; clone size: .; V gene: TRBV10-3; CDR3 protein: CAILLNDRNNEQFF
J gene: TRBJ2-4; clone size: .; V gene: TRBV12-5; CDR3 protein: CASGFEGEAKNIQYF
J gene: TRBJ1-2; clone size: .; V gene: TRBV4-1; CDR3 protein: CASSQSRANYGYTF
J gene: TRBJ1-2; clone size: .; V gene: TRBV9; CDR3 protein: CASSVSGGNYGYTF
J gene: TRBJ2-3; clone size: .; V gene: TRBV6-7; CDR3 protein: CATSPSSTDTQYF
J gene: TRBJ2-1; clone size: .; V gene: TRBV6-4; CDR3 protein: CASSDSGTSNEQFF
J gene: TRBJ2-7; clone size: .; V gene: TRBV5-6; CDR3 protein: CASSLSLDEQYF
J gene: TRBJ2-1; clone size: .; V gene: TRBV27; CDR3 protein: CASSLTETSYNEQFF
J gene: TRBJ2-1; clone size: .; V gene: TRBV9; CDR3 protein: CASSVGLHNEQFF
J gene: TRBJ1-1; clone size: .; V gene: TRBV4-3; CDR3 protein: CASSQAVPTDTEAFF
J gene: TRBJ1-1; clone size: .; V gene: TRBV28; CDR3 protein: CASSPTGPPREAFF
J gene: TRBJ1-2; clone size: .; V gene: TRBV10-3; CDR3 protein: CAIGTNEADYGYTF
J gene: TRBJ1-1; clone size: .; V gene: TRBV20-1; CDR3 protein: CSAANRDRAYTEAFF
J gene: TRBJ2-1; clone size: .; V gene: TRBV27; CDR3 protein: CASSYSGTGGFHEQFF
J gene: TRBJ1-2; clone size: .; V gene: TRBV7-6; CDR3 protein: CASSLDWTANYGYTF
J gene: TRBJ2-1; clone size: .; V gene: TRBV6-2/TRBV6-3; CDR3 protein: CASSYRSSYYNEQFF
J gene: TRBJ1-5; clone size: .; V gene: TRBV2; CDR3 protein: CASSETPHYSNQPQHF
J gene: TRBJ1-1; clone size: .; V gene: TRBV20-1; CDR3 protein: CSESTNTEAFF
J gene: TRBJ2-4; clone size: .; V gene: TRBV6-5; CDR3 protein: CASSYGRGGLAKNIQYF
J gene: TRBJ2-7; clone size: medium-sized; V gene: TRBV29-1; CDR3 protein: CSVRVSGGYEQYF
J gene: TRBJ1-2; clone size: .; V gene: TRBV18; CDR3 protein: CASSPRDRGDVKYGYTF
J gene: TRBJ2-5; clone size: .; V gene: TRBV7-2; CDR3 protein: CASSYRAGEETQYF
J gene: TRBJ2-7; clone size: .; V gene: TRBV12-3/TRBV12-4; CDR3 protein: CASMELNTYEQYF
J gene: TRBJ2-2; clone size: .; V gene: TRBV6-1; CDR3 protein: CASSGTGTENTGELFF
J gene: TRBJ2-5; clone size: .; V gene: TRBV27; CDR3 protein: CASSPLEYQETQYF
J gene: TRBJ2-7; clone size: .; V gene: TRBV25-1; CDR3 protein: CASSEMTANEQYF
J gene: TRBJ2-2; clone size: .; V gene: TRBV12-3/TRBV12-4; CDR3 protein: CASSLKVSTGELFF
J gene: TRBJ1-1; clone size: .; V gene: TRBV5-1; CDR3 protein: CASTALMDMKTEAFF
J gene: TRBJ1-1; clone size: .; V gene: TRBV9; CDR3 protein: CASTLQVDNTEAFF
J gene: TRBJ1-2; clone size: .; V gene: TRBV7-3; CDR3 protein: CASSLVPTKPGYHGYTF
J gene: TRBJ1-5; clone size: .; V gene: TRBV20-1; CDR3 protein: CSARVLAVGESNQPQHF
J gene: TRBJ1-1; clone size: .; V gene: TRBV30; CDR3 protein: CAWSEYTQAFF
J gene: TRBJ1-2; clone size: .; V gene: TRBV4-3; CDR3 protein: CASSQGLEGVSTYGYTF
J gene: TRBJ1-2; clone size: .; V gene: TRBV28; CDR3 protein: CASSFSNSNYGYTF
J gene: TRBJ1-5; clone size: .; V gene: TRBV15; CDR3 protein: CATSRALTGASNQPQHF
J gene: TRBJ2-7; clone size: .; V gene: TRBV29-1; CDR3 protein: CSVATGTYEQYF
J gene: TRBJ2-5; clone size: .; V gene: TRBV20-1; CDR3 protein: CSAQRASWGQETQYF
J gene: TRBJ2-1; clone size: .; V gene: TRBV11-2; CDR3 protein: CASSSRTSFGSYNEQFF
J gene: TRBJ1-1; clone size: .; V gene: TRBV20-1; CDR3 protein: CSARDLGMNTEAFF
J gene: TRBJ1-4; clone size: .; V gene: TRBV3-1; CDR3 protein: CASSQDMRATNEKLFF
J gene: TRBJ2-3; clone size: .; V gene: TRBV29-1; CDR3 protein: CSVNLEWDFAPDTQYF
J gene: TRBJ2-2; clone size: .; V gene: TRBV7-9; CDR3 protein: CASSFSLAGELFF
J gene: TRBJ1-1; clone size: .; V gene: TRBV28; CDR3 protein: CASSLLDRDAEAFF
J gene: TRBJ1-2; clone size: .; V gene: TRBV29-1; CDR3 protein: CSVANSNYGYTF
J gene: TRBJ2-7; clone size: .; V gene: TRBV7-6; CDR3 protein: CASSLGVGTGSYEQYF
J gene: TRBJ2-2; clone size: .; V gene: TRBV4-3; CDR3 protein: CASSQLAGGPGELFF
J gene: TRBJ1-3; clone size: .; V gene: TRBV25-1; CDR3 protein: CASSEPQVGAGSTIYF